A selection of T cell receptor beta chains follows, all from one sample in a study of blood T cells in healthy people across ages. MiXCR was run by TCRdb on the 5' RACE reads, yielding one entry per CDR3 protein. This repertoire shows hundreds of thousands of distinct CDR3 sequences, over 20% found once; its top ten account for 3.5% to 4%. The sequenced material came from blood. The source is a man in his sixties or seventies in good health. Each CDR3 is given with its conserved first and last residue. The D gene is left open where the match is weak. Rows give clone size only sometimes, using once, few, many, or a class for an expanded clone.

J gene | clone size | D gene | V gene | CDR3 DNA | CDR3 protein
TRBJ1-3 | NA | NA | TRBV5-1 | TGCGCCAGCAGCTTGGCCGACAGCCACTCTGGAAACACCATATATTTT | CASSLADSHSGNTIYF
TRBJ2-5 | NA | NA | TRBV7-9 | TGTGCCAGCAGCATTTCCGGGACCTACCAAGAGACCCAGTACTTC | CASSISGTYQETQYF
TRBJ2-5 | few | NA | TRBV28 | TGTGCCAGCAGTCCCCCTTGGCGGCAAGAGACCCAGTACTTC | CASSPPWRQETQYF
TRBJ1-5 | NA | NA | TRBV20-1 | TGCAGTGTCACAGGTCCCAGCAATCAGCCCCAGCATTTT | CSVTGPSNQPQHF
TRBJ2-7 | NA | NA | TRBV18 | TGTGCCAGCTCACCGACAGGTGGCCCAAACCACGAGCAGTACTTC | CASSPTGGPNHEQYF
TRBJ2-3 | few | NA | TRBV7-3 | TGTGCCAGCAGCTTAACGGATGGGTTGGCAGATACGCAGTATTTT | CASSLTDGLADTQYF
TRBJ2-1 | NA | TRBD2 | TRBV7-7 | TGTGCTAGCAGCCCGACTAGCTGGGAGGGTGAGCAGTTCTTC | CASSPTSWEGEQFF
TRBJ2-2 | NA | TRBD2 | TRBV4-1 | TGCGCCAGCAGCCGCGGGGCTAGCGGGAGTCGGAAGAACACCGGGGAGCTGTTTTTT | CASSRGASGSRKNTGELFF
TRBJ2-2 | few | NA | TRBV5-6 | TGTGCCAGCAGCCCTGGGGGGAACACCGGGGAGCTGTTTTTT | CASSPGGNTGELFF
TRBJ1-1 | few | NA | TRBV12-3/TRBV12-4 | TGTGCCAGCAGTTTTGCAGGGGAAACTGAAGCTTTCTTT | CASSFAGETEAFF
TRBJ2-1 | NA | TRBD2 | TRBV2 | TGTGCCAGCAGTGAAGCGGGACTAGCGGTCAATGAGCAGTTCTTC | CASSEAGLAVNEQFF
TRBJ2-3 | few | NA | TRBV2 | TGTGCCAGCAGTGGGGCCTACACTGGCACAGATACGCAGTATTTT | CASSGAYTGTDTQYF
TRBJ2-3 | NA | NA | TRBV5-1 | TGCGCCAGCAGCTTGGGAGGCGCCCCGAGGGATACGCAGTATTTT | CASSLGGAPRDTQYF
TRBJ2-1 | few | NA | TRBV7-9 | TGTGCCAGCAGCTTAGGGGTCCGCGAGCAGTTCTTC | CASSLGVREQFF
TRBJ2-1 | NA | TRBD2 | TRBV10-3 | TGTGCCATCACTCAGACTAGCGGAGGCTCCTACAATGAGCAGTTCTTC | CAITQTSGGSYNEQFF